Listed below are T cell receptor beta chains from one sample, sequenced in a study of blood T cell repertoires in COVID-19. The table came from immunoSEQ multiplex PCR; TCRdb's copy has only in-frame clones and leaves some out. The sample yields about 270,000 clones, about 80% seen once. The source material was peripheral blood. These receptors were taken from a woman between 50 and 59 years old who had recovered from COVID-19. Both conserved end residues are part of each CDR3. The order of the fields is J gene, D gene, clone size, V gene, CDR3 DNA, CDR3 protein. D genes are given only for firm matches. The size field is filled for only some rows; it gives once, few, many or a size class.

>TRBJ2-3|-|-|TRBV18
TGTGCCAGCTCAACCAACAGGGTAGATACGCAGTATTTT
CASSTNRVDTQYF
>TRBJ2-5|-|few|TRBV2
TGTGCCAGCAGACCCGGGACATTACAAGAGACCCAGTACTTC
CASRPGTLQETQYF
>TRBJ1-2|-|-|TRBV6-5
TGTGCCAGCAGGACCCTCTTCGAGGATGGCTACACCTTC
CASRTLFEDGYTF
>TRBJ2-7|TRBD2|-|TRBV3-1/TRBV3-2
TGTGCCAGCAGCCAAGGACTAGCGGGCCAGGGGGAGCAGTACTTC
CASSQGLAGQGEQYF
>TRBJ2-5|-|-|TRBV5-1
TGCGCCAGCAGCTCCCTCCAAGAGACCCAGTACTTC
CASSSLQETQYF
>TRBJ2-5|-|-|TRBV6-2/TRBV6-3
TGTGCCAGCAGTTACCCATCCCAGGTGACCCAGTACTTC
CASSYPSQVTQYF
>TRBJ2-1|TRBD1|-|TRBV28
TGTGCCAGCAGCTACTTGGACAGGGGTTCCTACAATGAGCAGTTCTTC
CASSYLDRGSYNEQFF
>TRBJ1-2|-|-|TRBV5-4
TGTGCCAGCAGCGTGACAGGATACTACACCTTC
CASSVTGYYTF
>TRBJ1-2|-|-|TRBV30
TGTGCCTGGAGTGCCGCCCTACGACGGGGCTATGGCTACACCTTC
CAWSAALRRGYGYTF
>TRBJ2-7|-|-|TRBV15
TGTGCCACCAACATGGACACCACAGGGGAGCAGTACTTC
CATNMDTTGEQYF
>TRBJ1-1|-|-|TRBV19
TGTGCCAGTAGTTCCCGGCCGGGGAGCACTGAAGCTTTCTTT
CASSSRPGSTEAFF
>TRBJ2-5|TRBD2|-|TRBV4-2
TGTGCCAGCAGCCAAGAAAACGCGGGGGGGCGGGAGACCCAGTACTTC
CASSQENAGGRETQYF
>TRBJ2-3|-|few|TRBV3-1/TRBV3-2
TGTGCCAGCAGCCAAGATCGAGCGGCAGATACGCAGTATTTT
CASSQDRAADTQYF
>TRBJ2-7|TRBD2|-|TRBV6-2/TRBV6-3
TGTGCCAGCAGTTACGAATCGGAGGGACTAGCGGGAGTCATCTCCTACGAGCAGTACTTC
CASSYESEGLAGVISYEQYF
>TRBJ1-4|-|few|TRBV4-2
TGTGCCAGCAGCCACCTATGGGGGGGTCAGAATGAAAAACTGTTTTTT
CASSHLWGGQNEKLFF
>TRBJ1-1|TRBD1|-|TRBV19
TGTGCCACCTTGGACAGGGGCACTGAAGCTTTCTTT
CATLDRGTEAFF
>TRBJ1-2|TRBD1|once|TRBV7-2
TGTGCCAGCAGCTTAACCGGTGTGCGACAGGGGGCGATGGGCTACACCTTC
CASSLTGVRQGAMGYTF
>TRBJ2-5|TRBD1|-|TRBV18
TGTGCCAGCTCACCATCGCGAGTTTTAGGGGGCGAGACCCAGTACTTC
CASSPSRVLGGETQYF
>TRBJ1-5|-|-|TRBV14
TGTGCCAGCAGCCAAGGAGGGGGAAAGAGCAATCAGCCCCAGCATTTT
CASSQGGGKSNQPQHF
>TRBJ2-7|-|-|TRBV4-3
TGCGCCAGCAGCCAAGATAACATTTGGGCGTCTAAAAAGTACTTC
CASSQDNIWASKKYF
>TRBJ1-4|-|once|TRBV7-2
TGTGCCAGCAGCTTAACCGGGCCCGGGGCTAATGAAAAACTGTTTTTT
CASSLTGPGANEKLFF
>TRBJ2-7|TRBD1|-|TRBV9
TGTGCCAGCAGCGCGGGGCCGGGACAGCAATACGAGCAGTACTTC
CASSAGPGQQYEQYF
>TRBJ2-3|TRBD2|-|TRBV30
TGTGCCTGGAGTACTACTAGCGGGAGTCCCGCAGATACGCAGTATTTT
CAWSTTSGSPADTQYF
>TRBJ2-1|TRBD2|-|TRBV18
TGTGCCAGCTCACTAACCGGACTAGCGGGAGGGCCCCACAATGAGCAGTTCTTC
CASSLTGLAGGPHNEQFF
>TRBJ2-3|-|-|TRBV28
TGTGCCAGCAGTTTAGCGGGGGCTCGGGGCACAGATACGCAGTATTTT
CASSLAGARGTDTQYF
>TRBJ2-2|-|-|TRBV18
TGTGCCAGCTCACCACCATCTAGATCAACCGGGGAGCTGTTTTTT
CASSPPSRSTGELFF
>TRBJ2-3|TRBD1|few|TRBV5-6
TGTGCCAGCAGCCTGGGGGTGTCAGGGGGTGTCACAGATACGCAGTATTTT
CASSLGVSGGVTDTQYF
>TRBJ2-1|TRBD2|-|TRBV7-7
TGTGCCAGCAGCCCCTCCGGGACTAACCCCAATAAGCAGTTCTTC
CASSPSGTNPNKQFF
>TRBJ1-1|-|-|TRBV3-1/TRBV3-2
TGTGCCAGCAGCCAGCGGGTTATGAACACTGAAGCTTTCTTT
CASSQRVMNTEAFF
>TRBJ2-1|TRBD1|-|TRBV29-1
TGCAGCGTTGAGGGACAGGGGGATGAGCAGTTCTTC
CSVEGQGDEQFF
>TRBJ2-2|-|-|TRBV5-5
TGTGCCAGCAGCTTGGGGACACCCACCGGGGAGCTGTTTTTT
CASSLGTPTGELFF
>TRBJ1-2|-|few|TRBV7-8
TGTGCCAGCAGTCCCCTTGGCAGATATGGCTACACCTTC
CASSPLGRYGYTF
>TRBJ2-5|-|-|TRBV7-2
TGTGCCAGCAGTGACATAGGGGGTCAAGAGACCCAGTACTTC
CASSDIGGQETQYF
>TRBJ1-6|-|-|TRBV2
TGTGCCAGCACCAGGGACATTAATTCACCCCTCCACTTT
CASTRDINSPLHF
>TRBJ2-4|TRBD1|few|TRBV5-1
TGCGCCAGCAGCCTAAAACCGGGACAGGGTGTACACATTCAGTACTTC
CASSLKPGQGVHIQYF
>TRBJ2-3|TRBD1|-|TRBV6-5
TGTGCCAGCAGTCGACAGGGGGCAAGCACAGATACGCAGTATTTT
CASSRQGASTDTQYF
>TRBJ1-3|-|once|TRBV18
TGTGCCAGCTCACCGGGGTTCAGCGGCGGAAACACCATATATTTT
CASSPGFSGGNTIYF
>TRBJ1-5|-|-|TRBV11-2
TGTGCCAGCAGCCTAGCGGGGGGGGAGAGGCCCCAGCATTTT
CASSLAGGERPQHF
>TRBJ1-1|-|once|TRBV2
TGTGCCAGTAAACAGGGTACGGGAAACACTGAAGCTTTCTTT
CASKQGTGNTEAFF
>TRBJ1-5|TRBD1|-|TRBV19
TGTGCCAGTAGTATGGGACAGGGCAATCAGCCCCAGCATTTT
CASSMGQGNQPQHF
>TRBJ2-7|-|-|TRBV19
TGTGCCAGTAGTACCCCGACGGCGACGAGGGAGCAGTACTTC
CASSTPTATREQYF
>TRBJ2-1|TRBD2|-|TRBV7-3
TGTGCCAGCAGCTTAGTTCGTCCTAGCGGGGGAAATGGCAATGAGCAGTTCTTC
CASSLVRPSGGNGNEQFF
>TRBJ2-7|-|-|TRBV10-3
TGTGCCACCGAGCGTAGCGGAGGACCTAAGCCACGGGAGCAGTACTTC
CATERSGGPKPREQYF
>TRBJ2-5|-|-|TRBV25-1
TGTGCCAGCAGTCCCGACAGCCAAGAGACCCAGTACTTC
CASSPDSQETQYF
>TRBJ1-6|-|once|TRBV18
TGTGCCAGCTCACCAGGTATAACCGGAGGGTCACCCCTCCACTTT
CASSPGITGGSPLHF
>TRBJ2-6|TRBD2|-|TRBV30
TGTGCCTGGAGACCTAGCGGGGGTGGGGCCAACGTCCTGACTTTC
CAWRPSGGGANVLTF